A selection of T cell receptor beta chains follows, all from one sample in a study of T cells in Graves' hyperthyroidism and ophthalmopathy. TCRdb analysed the multiplex PCR reads with MiXCR anew, one entry per CDR3 protein. The repertoire holds roughly 660,000 distinct CDR3 sequences, with around a sixth as singletons. The sequencing sample was made of blood. These receptors were taken from a man aged 50-59 years with Graves' hyperthyroidism. CDR3s include the opening cysteine and the closing phenylalanine or tryptophan. The order of the fields is J gene, V gene, CDR3 protein.

j_gene: TRBJ2-7
v_gene: TRBV2
CDR3aa: CASSENRAQQYF

j_gene: TRBJ2-7
v_gene: TRBV19
CDR3aa: CASSMGGRALSAEQYF

j_gene: TRBJ2-5
v_gene: TRBV24-1
CDR3aa: CATSDFTPRETQYF

j_gene: TRBJ2-3
v_gene: TRBV12-3/TRBV12-4
CDR3aa: CASSASSDTQYF

j_gene: TRBJ2-1
v_gene: TRBV6-2/TRBV6-3
CDR3aa: CASLGLAGGNEQFF

j_gene: TRBJ2-7
v_gene: TRBV7-9
CDR3aa: CASSLDAKNNEQYF

j_gene: TRBJ2-1
v_gene: TRBV20-1
CDR3aa: CSVLAGGLLGEQFF

j_gene: TRBJ2-1
v_gene: TRBV7-3
CDR3aa: CASSLESAGGNEQFF

j_gene: TRBJ2-1
v_gene: TRBV27
CDR3aa: CASSLSGRNYNEQFF

j_gene: TRBJ1-4
v_gene: TRBV6-1
CDR3aa: CASRPQGAANEKLFF

j_gene: TRBJ2-7
v_gene: TRBV28
CDR3aa: CASSPERGGEQYF

j_gene: TRBJ2-1
v_gene: TRBV10-3
CDR3aa: CAISEQTSGRGSGYNEQFF

j_gene: TRBJ2-7
v_gene: TRBV20-1
CDR3aa: CSAPWTGGSYEQYF

j_gene: TRBJ2-1
v_gene: TRBV7-7
CDR3aa: CASSSGTSGLNEQFF

j_gene: TRBJ1-5
v_gene: TRBV19
CDR3aa: CASSIISGSGQPQHF

j_gene: TRBJ2-7
v_gene: TRBV11-3
CDR3aa: CASSLDGGQKEQYF

j_gene: TRBJ2-1
v_gene: TRBV20-1
CDR3aa: CSAVGLVSYNEQFF

j_gene: TRBJ2-7
v_gene: TRBV6-2/TRBV6-3
CDR3aa: CASSSRTGGTVGSYEQYF

j_gene: TRBJ2-5
v_gene: TRBV27
CDR3aa: CASSAQSQETQYF

j_gene: TRBJ1-4
v_gene: TRBV19
CDR3aa: CASSIQGGREKLFF

j_gene: TRBJ1-3
v_gene: TRBV19
CDR3aa: CASKMTVNSGNTIYF

j_gene: TRBJ2-1
v_gene: TRBV7-9
CDR3aa: CASSLSRLYNERFF

j_gene: TRBJ2-7
v_gene: TRBV29-1
CDR3aa: CSARGSGAYEQYF

j_gene: TRBJ1-1
v_gene: TRBV28
CDR3aa: CASSLGRMSNAEAFF

j_gene: TRBJ1-1
v_gene: TRBV2
CDR3aa: CASSKGAENTEAFF

j_gene: TRBJ2-1
v_gene: TRBV5-6
CDR3aa: CASSPGTINEQFF

j_gene: TRBJ2-7
v_gene: TRBV7-6
CDR3aa: CASSLLEVAGFYEQYF

j_gene: TRBJ1-6
v_gene: TRBV2
CDR3aa: CASSEQGVSSPLHF

j_gene: TRBJ2-7
v_gene: TRBV4-1
CDR3aa: CASSQAAGELYEQYF

j_gene: TRBJ2-7
v_gene: TRBV10-2
CDR3aa: CASSESSSTSYEQYF

j_gene: TRBJ2-4
v_gene: TRBV12-3/TRBV12-4
CDR3aa: CASSLLYPGEDKNTQYF